This T cell receptor (beta chain) was identified during a study of blood T cells in healthy people across ages. Study context: Template switching retrieved approximately one barcoded beta molecule for each two T cells.

Primers used in a second PCR of roughly 6 to 11 cycles were a sample-barcoded 5' primer and a J-beta primer mix. TCRdb reanalysed the 5' RACE reads using MiXCR and keeps one entry per CDR3 protein. There are about 1,000,000 distinct CDR3 sequences in the sample; 35% to 50% occur only once, and 15% to 20% lies in the top ten. This clonotype appeared once. Each donor gave approximately 9.1 milliliters of peripheral blood. Per-sample yields of isolated PBMCs were at least 6 million. The CDR3 is made up of 14 amino acids. Germline V gene sequence: CDR1 MNHNS, CDR2 SASEGT. V was trimmed by 6 bases and J by 5 bases, leaving 16 bases between them.

The clonotype was recovered from a woman in her sixties or seventies in good health. The chain links TRBV6-1 to TRBJ1-2; D is perhaps TRBD1 (6 bases). Material for sequencing was blood. In nucleotides, the CDR3 is TGTGCCAGCAGGCAAATGACAGGAGATTATGGCTACACCTTC. Amino acid sequence: CASRQMTGDYGYTF.